What follows is one T cell receptor (beta chain) and its context. This entry is derived from a study of blood T cell repertoires in COVID-19. The V gene's germline CDR1 is MDHEN and CDR2 SYDVKM. The V and J ends lost 5 bases and 1 base, in that order; junction bases with no gene match: 6. The CDR3 is made up of 15 amino acids. In the authors' workflow: Reference gene primer amplification yielded estimated nucleated cell counts. TCRdb's table, derived via immunoSEQ multiplex PCR, lists solely in-frame clones and lacks some. D and trimming were read from the DNA, whereas the V and J calls and clone size are those reported in that table. In the table there are around 280,000 clones, about 85% of which are singletons.

The chain joins TRBV28 to TRBJ2-5; TRBD2 aligns across 8 bases. Sample: peripheral blood. This TCR was recovered from a woman aged 50 to 60 with active or convalescent COVID-19. Here the CDR3 reads CASSISGSGQETQYF. The CDR3 nucleotides read TGTGCCAGCAGTATCAGCGGGAGCGGCCAAGAGACCCAGTACTTC.